The next 24 T cell receptor beta chains were all read from a single sample in a study of beta chain features in type 1 diabetes (dated 2018 in TCRdb). Library preparation employed the immunoSEQ multiplex PCR assay. The entire amount of isolated RNA was reverse transcribed using the High Capacity cDNA Reverse Transcription Kit, so the sequenced TCRB transcripts were expressed ones. TCRdb re-hosts the immuneACCESS table, in-frame sequences only. Its copies lack some clones; in the studies checked, an unresolved V gene accounts for under half of them, and the cause for the rest is not known. Counted in this sample were about 160,000 clones; just over 9% of them appeared once. The ten most abundant clones make up roughly 2.5% of the sample. Specimen: central memory CD4+ T cells from blood. The receptors shown here come from a woman aged 18-29 years in good health.

This clone came up a few times. The chain carries TRBV25-1 and TRBJ1-1; D may be TRBD1 (5 bases). Germline loops: CDR1 MGHDK, CDR2 SYGVNS. The CDR3 runs to 13 residues. Trimming removed 4 bases at V and 6 bases at J, with 12 bases between. The CDR3: CASSALAGAEAFF. CDR3 nucleotide sequence: TGTGCCAGCAGTGCGTTGGCGGGGGCTGAAGCTTTCTTT.

This clone was counted only a few times. V gene TRBV7-2 combines with J gene TRBJ2-3; 9 bases are a match to TRBD2. With V trimmed by 3 bases and J by 5 bases, 3 bases remained unmatched. The CDR3 consists of 14 residues. CDR1 and CDR2 (germline): SGHTA, FQGNSA. This CDR3 is CASSLAGGGDTQYF. The CDR3 region has the DNA TGTGCCAGCAGCTTGGCGGGGGGGGGAGATACGCAGTATTTT.

This clone turned up a few times. The rearrangement joins TRBV2 to TRBJ2-1; TRBD1 matches 8 bases. The J segment lost 10 bases and the V segment lost 8 bases, leaving 10 bases of the junction unmatched. The germline V gene has CDR1 SNHLY and CDR2 FYNNEI. The CDR3 spans 13 residues. The CDR3 coding sequence is TGTGCCAGCGGGGGGACAGGTAATAGCGAGCAGTTCTTC. It codes for CASGGTGNSEQFF.

The V and J genes are TRBV6-6 and TRBJ2-6, with D possibly TRBD2 on 6 matching bases. V was cut by 5 bases and J by 7 bases, with 15 bases left in between. In germline, CDR1 is MNHNY, CDR2 SVGAGI (reference sequence). The CDR3 consists of 15 residues. CDR3 nucleotides: TGTGCCAGCAGTCCCCCCGGGACTCTCGCCAACGTCCTGACTTTC. Amino acids: CASSPPGTLANVLTF.

The genes are TRBV7-9 and TRBJ2-2; 16 positions match TRBD2. Germline V gene data show CDR1 as SEHNR and CDR2 as FQNEAQ (reference sequence). This CDR3 has 18 amino acids. Trimming at V came to 6 bases and at J to 4 bases, leaving 8 bases not matched to a gene. CDR3 DNA: TGTGCCAGCAGTACCGGGACTAGCGGGGGGGCCGGCACCGGGGAGCTGTTTTTT. This encodes CASSTGTSGGAGTGELFF.

This clone was observed a handful of times. The rearrangement links TRBV29-1 to TRBJ2-4; 10 nucleotides align to TRBD2. Trimming at V came to 7 bases and at J to 6 bases, leaving 15 bases not matched to a gene. Germline CDR1 and CDR2: SQVTM and ANQGSEA. This CDR3 contains 16 residues. This CDR3 reads CSAAPSSGGPLNIQYF. The CDR3 nucleotides are TGCAGCGCTGCCCCTAGTAGCGGGGGGCCTTTAAACATTCAGTACTTC.

V and J are TRBV19 and TRBJ2-1, with TRBD2 identical over 7 bases. The CDR3 totals 16 residues. Trimming cost V 3 bases and J 5 bases; bases outside gene matches: 10. The germline gives CDR1 LNHDA, CDR2 SQIVND (reference sequence). The CDR3 DNA sequence: TGTGCCAGTAGTATCGGGCGGGAGAGTGGGAACAATGAGCAGTTCTTC. Amino acid sequence: CASSIGRESGNNEQFF.

V and J are TRBV6-1 and TRBJ2-7; the D gene is possibly TRBD1 (5 bases). The CDR3 has 14 amino acids. The germline V gene has CDR1 MNHNS and CDR2 SASEGT. V gave up 2 bases and J gave up 2 bases, with 10 bases separating them. The CDR3 coding sequence is TGTGCCAGCAGTGAAATCTCAGGGCCCTACGAGCAGTACTTC. Translation gives CASSEISGPYEQYF.

This clone has more than one count but fewer than ten. The chain joins TRBV7-6 to TRBJ2-5; 8 bases map to TRBD2. After removal of 5 bases from V and 5 bases from J, the junction contained 4 bases not matched to a gene. The CDR3 loop spans 13 amino acids. Per germline, CDR1 SGHVS and CDR2 FNYEAQ. CDR3 DNA sequence: TGTGCCAGCAGCCCGGGGGGGGTGGAGACCCAGTACTTC. Amino acids: CASSPGGVETQYF. Using reference TRBV7-6 and TRBJ2-5 for the parts outside the CDR3, the full variable domain is GAGVSQSPRYKVTKRGQDVALRCDPISGHVSLYWYRQALGQGPEFLTYFNYEAQQDKSGLPNDRFSAERPEGSISTLTIQRTEQRDSAMYRCASSPGGVETQYFGPGTRLLVL.

This clone was detected a few times. At one end the junction does not follow the germline gene, possibly because of a read error. The chain carries TRBV5-6 and TRBJ1-5; TRBD1 might be the D (5 bases). This CDR3 is built from 14 residues. Per germline, CDR1 SGHDT and CDR2 YYEEEE. This CDR3 reads CASSDSPANHPQHF. CDR3 bases: TGTGCCAGTAGCGACAGCCCCGCTAATCATCCCCAGCATTTT.

This clone was observed a handful of times. J is TRBJ1-2 and V is TRBV5-1, with D possibly TRBD1 on 5 matching bases. Germline lookup yields CDR1 SGHRS and CDR2 YFSETQ. The CDR3 has 18 amino acids. The germline V and J ends were trimmed by 0 bases and 0 bases, with 18 bases remaining between them. The CDR3 reads CASSLGLDPIRANYGYTF. The CDR3 DNA follows: TGCGCCAGCAGCTTGGGGCTTGACCCCATCAGGGCTAACTATGGCTACACCTTC.

The rearrangement uses TRBV10-3 and TRBJ2-5, with no clear D. The CDR3 is 12 residues long. Germline CDR1 reads ENHRY; CDR2 reads SYGVKD. V gave up 0 bases and J gave up 5 bases, with 4 bases separating them. The CDR3 DNA reads TGTGCCATCAGTGAGTCGAGGGAGACCCAGTACTTC. Translating gives CAISESRETQYF.

This clone was detected only a few times. The CDR3, as DNA: TGTGCCAGCGGGGGGGCGCTAGCGGCCCCGTATTTT. Protein: CASGGALAAPYF. The chain carries TRBV2 and TRBJ2-3, with D possibly TRBD2 on 7 matching bases. CDR3 length: 12 amino acids. V gave up 8 bases and J gave up 14 bases, with 20 bases separating them. Germline CDR1 and CDR2: SNHLY and FYNNEI. Full variable domain (missing parts from reference TRBV2 and TRBJ2-3): EPEVTQTPSHQVTQMGQEVILRCVPISNHLYFYWYRQILGQKVEFLVSFYNNEISEKSEIFDDQFSVERPDGSNFTLKIRSTKLEDSAMYFCASGGALAAPYFGPGTRLTVL.

The V gene is TRBV5-1, the J gene TRBJ2-5; possibly TRBD1 for D (6 bases). Germline V gene lookup returns CDR1 SGHRS and CDR2 YFSETQ. V lost 4 bases, J lost 2 bases, and 15 bases lay in between. This CDR3 region has 15 residues. The CDR3: CASSQTGNRQETQYF. CDR3 in DNA: TGCGCCAGCAGCCAAACAGGGAATCGTCAAGAGACCCAGTACTTC.

This clone has just a few counts. This chain joins TRBV7-9 and TRBJ1-4; D not certain. V lost 6 bases, J lost 7 bases, and 12 bases lay in between. The length of the CDR3 is 13 residues. CDR1 and CDR2 from the germline V gene are SEHNR and FQNEAQ (reference sequence). The CDR3 coding sequence is TGTGCCAGCAGTCCGAGGTCGGGTGAAAAACTGTTTTTT. Its protein product is CASSPRSGEKLFF.

This clone was recorded a few times. The chain couples TRBV7-9 to TRBJ1-2; D is possibly TRBD1 (5 bases). Trimming shortened V by 2 bases and J by 6 bases, and 22 bases separated the two germline ends. This CDR3 comprises 17 residues. Germline CDR1 SEHNR, CDR2 FQNEAQ (reference sequence). The CDR3 spells CASSLSGGEGVGDGYTF. The CDR3 nucleotides read TGTGCCAGCAGCTTAAGTGGTGGAGAAGGGGTTGGGGATGGCTACACCTTC.

Ten or more counts support this clone. The chain is built from TRBV18 and TRBJ1-1; D is perhaps TRBD1 (5 bases). This CDR3 region has 12 residues. V lost 4 bases, J lost 6 bases, and 9 bases lay in between. CDR1 KGHSH and CDR2 LQKENI come from the germline V gene. The CDR3 sequence: CASSLTAAEAFF. The DNA of the CDR3 is TGTGCCAGCTCACTGACAGCCGCTGAAGCTTTCTTT.

This clone was observed a handful of times. V is TRBV6-6 and J is TRBJ2-5, with TRBD1 identical over 7 bases. The CDR3 is 14 residues long. J lost 6 bases, V lost 0 bases, and 4 bases had no gene match. Germline lookup yields CDR1 MNHNY and CDR2 SVGAGI (reference sequence). CDR3 sequence: CASSYSTGVKTQYF. The CDR3 DNA reads TGTGCCAGCAGTTACTCAACAGGGGTAAAGACCCAGTACTTC.

This clone was recorded a few times. The rearrangement uses TRBV29-1 and TRBJ1-2; D gene uncertain. This CDR3 spans 12 amino acids. V lost 3 bases and J lost 1, with 6 bases in between. Looked up from germline, CDR1 is SQVTM and CDR2 is ANQGSEA. CDR3 sequence: CSVDAYNYGYTF. The CDR3, as DNA: TGCAGCGTTGACGCCTATAACTATGGCTACACCTTC. The complete variable domain, with remaining parts taken from reference TRBV29-1 and TRBJ1-2, reads SAVISQKPSRDICQRGTSLTIQCQVDSQVTMMFWYRQQPGQSLTLIATANQGSEATYESGFVIDKFPISRPNLTFSTLTVSNMSPEDSSIYLCSVDAYNYGYTFGSGTRLTVV.

This clone has more than one count but fewer than ten. The genes are TRBV5-6 and TRBJ1-2, with D tentatively TRBD1 (6 bases). This CDR3 contains 13 residues. The V gene's germline CDR1 is SGHDT and CDR2 YYEEEE. Trimming pared 4 bases from V and 1 base from J, leaving 8 bases between. CDR3 bases: TGTGCCAGCAGCCTCAGGGGTAACTATGGCTACACCTTC. It codes for CASSLRGNYGYTF.

This rearrangement joins TRBV7-2 to TRBJ2-5; no clear D gene. Trimming took off 1 base at V and 5 bases at J, with 8 bases between the two ends. The germline V gene has CDR1 SGHTA and CDR2 FQGNSA. This CDR3 contains 13 residues. The CDR3 bases are TGTGCCAGCAGCTTAGACGGAGTGGAGACCCAGTACTTC. As protein: CASSLDGVETQYF.

This clone was picked up a small number of times. This CDR3 reads CASRPGLEDQDTQYF. Written as DNA, the CDR3 is TGTGCCAGCAGGCCGGGACTAGAGGACCAGGATACGCAGTATTTT. The chain links TRBV5-4 to TRBJ2-3, with TRBD2 matching 8 bases. Trimming took 5 bases from V and 6 from J; bases not matched to a gene: 11. The germline V gene has CDR1 SGHNT and CDR2 YYREEE (reference sequence). The CDR3 length is 15 residues.

There are a few counts of this clone. The V gene is TRBV7-8, the J gene TRBJ2-3; no firm D call. Trimming took off 1 base at V and 2 bases at J, with 7 bases between the two ends. Germline CDR1 and CDR2: SGHVS and FQNEAQ. The CDR3 has 14 residues. The CDR3 DNA sequence: TGTGCCAGCAGCTTAGTGGCGGCCACAGATACGCAGTATTTT. This sequence encodes CASSLVAATDTQYF.

This clone was seen more than once but under ten times. This rearrangement joins TRBV9 to TRBJ2-5; 8 bases line up with TRBD2. The CDR3 has 16 residues. The V gene end was trimmed by 0 bases and the J gene end by 4 bases; junction bases not matched to a gene: 8. Germline CDR1 SGDLS, CDR2 YYNGEE. As DNA, the CDR3 is TGTGCCAGCAGCGTAGGCCCTACGGGGGGGATAGAGACCCAGTACTTC. Translated, it gives CASSVGPTGGIETQYF.